The 26 T cell receptor beta chains reported below all come from one sample, sequenced in a study of blood T cell repertoires in COVID-19. The repertoire was sequenced with immunoSEQ multiplex PCR; TCRdb's copy has only in-frame clones and lacks some. The table has about 210,000 clones, roughly 86% seen once. What was sequenced was peripheral blood. These receptors were collected from a woman between 45 and 60 years old with active or convalescent COVID-19.

The chain uses TRBV14 and TRBJ1-1; D call uncertain. Trimming cost V 1 base and J 4 bases, with 7 bases left between them. Germline loops: CDR1 SGHDN, CDR2 FVKESK. This CDR3 is 13 amino acids long. The CDR3: CASSQASRTEAFF. In nucleotides, the CDR3 is TGTGCCAGCAGCCAAGCCAGTCGCACTGAAGCTTTCTTT.

The chain uses TRBV5-4 and TRBJ2-3; 14 bases match TRBD2. CDR1 and CDR2 (germline): SGHNT, YYREEE (reference sequence). The V segment lost 2 bases and the J segment 7 bases; nucleotides outside the gene matches: 3. This CDR3 region has 15 residues. The CDR3 loop is CASSFGTSGSYTQYF. The CDR3 DNA sequence: TGTGCCAGCAGCTTCGGGACTAGCGGGAGTTATACGCAGTATTTT.

Concerning this clone: A read error may account for a junction end that differs from germline. The V gene is TRBV2, the J gene TRBJ1-4; 9 nucleotides match TRBD1. Germline-derived CDR1 and CDR2 are SNHLY and FYNNEI. The CDR3 extends over 15 amino acids. CDR3: CASSEAGTGREKLFF. Written as DNA, the CDR3 is TGTGCCAGCAGCGAAGCCGGGACAGGGCGAGAAAAACTGTTTTTT.

The chain employs TRBV5-4 and TRBJ1-4, with 10 bases matching TRBD1. The germline V gene encodes CDR1 SGHNT and CDR2 YYREEE (reference sequence). The CDR3 has 15 amino acids. J gave up 8 bases and V 4 bases, and 8 bases lay outside the gene matches. CDR3 bases: TGTGCCAGCAGCACAAGGACAGGGGGGATAGAAAAACTGTTTTTT. Protein sequence: CASSTRTGGIEKLFF. Full variable domain (remainder filled in from reference TRBV5-4 and TRBJ1-4): ETGVTQSPTHLIKTRGQQVTLRCSSQSGHNTVSWYQQALGQGPQFIFQYYREEENGRGNFPPRFSGLQFPNYSSELNVNALELDDSALYLCASSTRTGGIEKLFFGSGTQLSVL.

This clone was counted once. The chain uses TRBV6-5 and TRBJ1-5; TRBD1 matches 8 bases. Germline trimming cut 8 bases from V and 3 bases from J; bases unmatched to any gene: 9. Per germline, CDR1 MNHEY and CDR2 SVGAGI. CDR3 length: 15 residues. The CDR3 region is CASHVGQGSNQPQHF. The CDR3 DNA follows: TGTGCCAGCCACGTCGGACAGGGCTCCAATCAGCCCCAGCATTTT.

The V gene is TRBV5-1, the J gene TRBJ1-2; D possibly corresponds to TRBD1 (5 bases). Trimming pared 5 bases from V and 6 bases from J, leaving 20 bases between. Germline CDR1 is SGHRS and CDR2 is YFSETQ. This CDR3 is 15 amino acids long. CDR3 in amino acids: CASRGRASAWDGYTF. In DNA, the CDR3 is TGCGCCAGCAGAGGCAGGGCATCCGCCTGGGATGGCTACACCTTC.

V usage is TRBV14 and J usage is TRBJ2-5, with TRBD2 matching 12 bases. Germline V gives CDR1 SGHDN, CDR2 FVKESK. V trimming: 5 bases; J trimming: 2 bases; junction bases outside the gene matches: 6. The CDR3 contains 16 residues. The chain's CDR3 is CASSRLAGALQETQYF. The CDR3 region has the DNA TGTGCCAGCAGCAGACTAGCGGGGGCCCTTCAAGAGACCCAGTACTTC.

CDR3 DNA: TGTGCCAGCAGTTCGGACTTGAACTATGGCTACACCTTC. Protein sequence: CASSSDLNYGYTF. The genes are TRBV2 and TRBJ1-2; D remains ambiguous. The germline V gene has CDR1 SNHLY and CDR2 FYNNEI. V lost 5 bases and J lost 2, with 9 bases in between. This CDR3 contains 13 residues.

V usage is TRBV5-4 and J usage is TRBJ2-2; the D gene is possibly TRBD1 (6 bases). Trimming took off 4 bases at V and 1 base at J, with 11 bases between the two ends. CDR1 and CDR2 (germline): SGHNT, YYREEE (reference sequence). CDR3 size: 15 residues. Written as DNA, the CDR3 is TGTGCCAGCAGCCTAGGGGGACAGAACACCGGGGAGCTGTTTTTT. The encoded protein is CASSLGGQNTGELFF.

The chain couples TRBV6-5 to TRBJ2-7, with D maybe TRBD2 (5 bases). The germline V and J ends were trimmed by 6 bases and 2 bases, with 14 bases remaining between them. There are 14 residues in the CDR3. Germline V gene sequence: CDR1 MNHEY, CDR2 SVGAGI. The CDR3 spells CASRRTSGPYEQYF. CDR3 bases: TGTGCCAGCAGGCGAACGAGCGGACCCTACGAGCAGTACTTC.

This chain connects TRBV29-1 to TRBJ2-5; D may be TRBD2 (6 bases). Germline CDR1 and CDR2: SQVTM and ANQGSEA. Trimming cost V 5 bases and J 0 bases, with 13 bases left between them. The CDR3 has 14 residues. The CDR3 spells CSVCPGTYQETQYF. DNA for the CDR3: TGCAGCGTTTGTCCCGGGACTTACCAAGAGACCCAGTACTTC.

The chain carries TRBV28 and TRBJ2-7, with D maybe TRBD1 (5 bases). This CDR3 is 15 amino acids long. Germline values: CDR1 MDHEN, CDR2 SYDVKM. V was pared by 3 bases and J by 3 bases, with 15 bases between. CDR3 in amino acids: CASSFNRLGNYEQYF. For the CDR3, the DNA is TGTGCCAGCAGTTTTAACAGGTTGGGAAACTACGAGCAGTACTTC.

This clone was picked up a small number of times. V and J are TRBV3-1 (or the pseudogene TRBV3-2) and TRBJ1-2, with D possibly TRBD1 on 6 matching bases. Trimming pared 3 bases from V and 4 bases from J, leaving 9 bases between. CDR1 LGHDT and CDR2 YNNKEL come from the germline V gene (reference sequence). This CDR3 is built from 13 residues. CDR3 protein: CASSQRGTYGYTF. CDR3 nucleotides: TGTGCCAGCAGCCAGAGGGGGACCTATGGCTACACCTTC.

This rearrangement joins TRBV4-1 to TRBJ1-5; maybe TRBD1 (6 bases). The CDR3 runs 14 residues. Trimming pared 2 bases from V and 5 bases from J, leaving 10 bases between. Per the germline V gene, CDR1 is MGHRA and CDR2 is YSYEKL. The CDR3 DNA reads TGCGCCAGCAGCCAAACAGGGTTTGATCAGCCCCAGCATTTT. This gives the protein CASSQTGFDQPQHF.

This clone was seen only once. The genes are TRBV4-2 and TRBJ1-6; 8 nucleotides match TRBD1. This CDR3 spans 15 amino acids. CDR1 is LGHNA, CDR2 YNFKEQ, per germline. The V segment lost 4 bases and the J segment 8 bases; nucleotides outside the gene matches: 7. CDR3 region: CASSPEGTGDSPLHF. DNA for the CDR3: TGTGCCAGCAGCCCCGAGGGGACAGGTGATTCACCCCTCCACTTT.

The CDR3 DNA is TGTGCCAGCTCACCTCAGAGGACAGGGGGGATATCCGGGGAGCTGTTTTTT. This codes for CASSPQRTGGISGELFF. J is TRBJ2-2 and V is TRBV18, with 10 bases fitting TRBD1. CDR3 length: 17 residues. Germline CDR1 is KGHSH and CDR2 is LQKENI. V lost 3 bases, J lost 6 bases, and 10 bases stayed unmatched.

V is TRBV3-1 (or the pseudogene TRBV3-2) and J is TRBJ1-2; D is unresolved. The CDR3 extends over 13 amino acids. Germline V lookup: CDR1 LGHDT, CDR2 YNNKEL (reference sequence). V was pared by 4 bases and J by 4 bases, with 10 bases between. CDR3 sequence: CASSPATVYGYTF. In DNA form, the CDR3 reads TGTGCCAGCAGCCCAGCGACGGTCTATGGCTACACCTTC.

CDR3 loop: CASSSLGQGNQPQHF. In nucleotides, the CDR3 is TGTGCCAGCAGTTCCCTTGGACAGGGAAATCAGCCCCAGCATTTT. The chain has TRBV6-5 and TRBJ1-5, with TRBD1 identical over 8 bases. V was clipped by 4 bases and J by 4 bases; unmatched bases: 6. Germline lookup yields CDR1 MNHEY and CDR2 SVGAGI. The CDR3 totals 15 residues.

In regard to this clone: This sample also contains other DNA sequences that code for the same CDR3. The chain is built from TRBV24-1 and TRBJ2-3; tentative D call: TRBD2 (5 bases). The V and J ends lost 3 bases and 1 base respectively, with 7 bases between them. The germline CDR1 and CDR2 sequences are KGHDR and SFDVKD. The CDR3 is 14 amino acids. The CDR3 protein is CATSDTGGTDTQYF. The CDR3 DNA reads TGTGCCACCAGTGATACCGGGGGCACAGATACGCAGTATTTT.

The chain recombines TRBV7-7 with TRBJ2-2, with 7 bases identical to TRBD2. This CDR3 spans 16 amino acids. After removal of 5 bases from V and 2 bases from J, the junction contained 8 bases not matched to a gene. Germline CDR1 reads SSHAT; CDR2 reads FNYEAQ (reference sequence). The CDR3 loop reads CASSQSLATNTGELFF. CDR3 coding DNA: TGTGCCAGCAGCCAATCACTAGCGACTAACACCGGGGAGCTGTTTTTT.

The chain recombines TRBV28 with TRBJ1-4; 8 positions match TRBD1. The ends lost 0 bases at V and 5 bases at J; junction bases unmatched: 5. Germline V CDR1 and CDR2: MDHEN, SYDVKM. The CDR3 spans 16 residues. CDR3 DNA sequence: TGTGCCAGCAGTTTATGGGGGACAGGCCGAAATGAAAAACTGTTTTTT. Translating gives CASSLWGTGRNEKLFF.

This chain uses TRBV2 with TRBJ2-2; 9 bases line up with TRBD1. Trimming took 6 bases from V and 2 from J; bases not matched to a gene: 4. Germline V lookup: CDR1 SNHLY, CDR2 FYNNEI. This CDR3 spans 15 amino acids. CDR3 amino acids: CASRLTGGNTGELFF. In DNA, the CDR3 is TGTGCCAGCAGATTGACAGGGGGAAACACCGGGGAGCTGTTTTTT.

This clone was observed a single time. The CDR3 sequence: CASSRVGNTGELFF. CDR3 nucleotide sequence: TGTGCCAGCAGCAGGGTAGGGAACACCGGGGAGCTGTTTTTT. V gene TRBV6-5 combines with J gene TRBJ2-2, with D possibly being TRBD1 (5 bases). V shed 6 bases and J shed 1 base, with 9 bases lying between them. CDR1 and CDR2 from the germline V gene are MNHEY and SVGAGI. The CDR3 has 14 amino acids.

The J gene is TRBJ2-7, the V gene TRBV11-3, with TRBD2 matching over 10 bases. CDR1 SGHNT and CDR2 YENEEA come from the germline V gene. Trimming cost V 5 bases and J 5 bases; bases outside gene matches: 15. The CDR3 totals 17 residues. CDR3 region: CASSPGGWLAGVNEQYF. The DNA of the CDR3 is TGTGCCAGCAGCCCAGGGGGTTGGCTAGCGGGAGTCAACGAGCAGTACTTC.

The CDR3 DNA sequence: TGCAGCGTTGAACGGCGGGCGGGCAGCTACTATGGCTACACCTTC. Its protein is CSVERRAGSYYGYTF. This chain links TRBV29-1 with TRBJ1-2; no reliable D call. The CDR3 sequence is 15 residues long. The V gene lost 2 bases and the J gene lost 3 bases, with 16 bases spanning the gap. The germline V gene has CDR1 SQVTM and CDR2 ANQGSEA.

This chain links TRBV2 with TRBJ1-4; D not certain. With 7 bases removed from V and 2 bases from J, the gap between germline ends came to 11 bases. The CDR3 spans 14 residues. The germline gives CDR1 SNHLY, CDR2 FYNNEI. The CDR3 is CASKRGLTNEKLFF. CDR3 nucleotide sequence: TGTGCCAGCAAGAGAGGGCTGACTAATGAAAAACTGTTTTTT.